This passage covers 24 T cell receptor beta chains from one sample sequenced in a study of PD-1 blockade in mismatch repair-deficient tumors. Only in-frame clones appear in the TCRdb table, and some are missing; sequencing was by immunoSEQ multiplex PCR. The data contain some 48,000 clones, more than 65% of them singletons. The specimen was PBMCs, collected before pembrolizumab treatment. The receptor set was obtained from an adult with mismatch repair-deficient cancer.

This clone has just one count. The rearrangement joins TRBV29-1 to TRBJ2-2; a weak D match, TRBD1 (6 bases). Germline V gene sequence: CDR1 SQVTM, CDR2 ANQGSEA. The V and J ends lost 6 bases and 2 bases respectively, with 13 bases between them. There are 14 residues in the CDR3. The DNA of the CDR3 is TGCAGCGTAGCCAGGGGAGTAAACACCGGGGAGCTGTTTTTT. It encodes CSVARGVNTGELFF.

The chain links TRBV6-5 to TRBJ1-2; 8 nucleotides match TRBD1. Trimming removed 6 bases from V and 10 bases from J; junction bases left unmatched: 7. CDR1 MNHEY and CDR2 SVGAGI come from the germline V gene. This CDR3 is built from 12 residues. DNA for the CDR3: TGTGCCAGCAGGGGGTCAGGGGGCGCCTACACCTTC. It codes for CASRGSGGAYTF.

V usage is TRBV29-1 and J usage is TRBJ2-2; D is unclear. The CDR3 is 10 amino acids. Per the germline V gene, CDR1 is SQVTM and CDR2 is ANQGSEA. Trimming stripped 1 base from V and 6 bases from J, with 0 bases between. The CDR3 DNA reads TGCAGCGTTGAAGCCGGGGAGCTGTTTTTT. Protein: CSVEAGELFF.

This clone showed up just once. The V and J genes are TRBV5-1 and TRBJ2-4, with TRBD2 matching over 10 bases. The CDR3 is 16 residues long. Trimming cost V 2 bases and J 6 bases; bases outside gene matches: 8. Germline V gene lookup returns CDR1 SGHRS and CDR2 YFSETQ. The CDR3 protein is CASSLEAGGPGNIQYF. CDR3 DNA sequence: TGCGCCAGCAGCTTAGAAGCGGGAGGGCCCGGAAACATTCAGTACTTC.

The chain has TRBV6-5 and TRBJ2-3; TRBD1 matches at 11 bases. Germline V gives CDR1 MNHEY, CDR2 SVGAGI. With 4 bases clipped from V and 3 bases from J, the junction kept 3 bases outside the gene matches. The CDR3 length is 15 residues. The CDR3 reads CASSFGQGATDTQYF. The DNA of the CDR3 is TGTGCCAGCAGTTTCGGACAGGGGGCTACAGATACGCAGTATTTT.

The chain combines TRBV18 with TRBJ2-7; 8 nucleotides match TRBD1. The CDR3 totals 15 residues. Germline assignment: CDR1 KGHSH and CDR2 LQKENI. After removal of 3 bases from V and 1 base from J, the junction contained 5 bases not matched to a gene. CDR3 bases: TGTGCCAGCTCACCCCTAAGGGACAGGTCCTACGAGCAGTACTTC. This codes for CASSPLRDRSYEQYF.

This chain connects TRBV5-1 to TRBJ2-7; D gene ambiguous. Trimming removed 3 bases at V and 5 bases at J, with 6 bases between. Germline CDR1 reads SGHRS; CDR2 reads YFSETQ. The CDR3 covers 11 residues. CDR3 protein: CASSSQHEQYF. The CDR3 DNA is TGCGCCAGCAGCTCCCAACACGAGCAGTACTTC.

This chain links TRBV4-3 with TRBJ1-2; no firm D call. CDR1 is LGHNA, CDR2 YSLEER, per germline. The CDR3 is made up of 14 amino acids. The ends were cut back, 0 bases at V and 6 bases at J, with 11 bases in the middle. The CDR3 loop reads CASSQDRDINGYTF. The CDR3 coding sequence is TGCGCCAGCAGCCAAGATAGGGATATCAATGGCTACACCTTC.

V is TRBV4-1 and J is TRBJ2-7; 9 bases are shared with TRBD2. V trimming: 3 bases; J trimming: 2 bases; junction bases outside the gene matches: 8. The CDR3 has 16 amino acids. CDR1 and CDR2 from the germline V gene are MGHRA and YSYEKL. The CDR3 loop is CASSHGSGRGTYEQYF. CDR3 nucleotide sequence: TGCGCCAGCAGCCACGGTAGCGGGAGAGGTACCTACGAGCAGTACTTC.

The chain combines TRBV7-6 with TRBJ2-2, with D unclear. Germline lookup yields CDR1 SGHVS and CDR2 FNYEAQ. The CDR3 is 13 amino acids. With 3 bases removed from V and 4 bases from J, the gap between germline ends came to 6 bases. CDR3 nucleotide sequence: TGTGCCAGCAGCTTTTTCTCCACCGGGGAGCTGTTTTTT. Protein: CASSFFSTGELFF.

CDR3 sequence (DNA): TGTGCCAGCAGCTTAGGCGGAACCGGGGAGCTGTTTTTT. Translated, it gives CASSLGGTGELFF. This chain links TRBV11-2 with TRBJ2-2; D is ambiguous. CDR1 and CDR2 from the germline V gene are SGHAT and FQNNGV. CDR3 size: 13 residues. Trimming took off 1 base at V and 5 bases at J, with 5 bases between the two ends.

V and J are TRBV19 and TRBJ1-5; D is ambiguous. Looked up from germline, CDR1 is LNHDA and CDR2 is SQIVND (reference sequence). Trimming pared 3 bases from V and 2 bases from J, leaving 5 bases between. There are 13 residues in the CDR3. In DNA form, the CDR3 reads TGTGCCAGTAGTATGAGCGGCAATCAGCCCCAGCATTTT. As protein: CASSMSGNQPQHF.

This chain uses TRBV27 with TRBJ2-1; D gene ambiguous. Germline V gives CDR1 MNHEY, CDR2 SMNVEV (reference sequence). Trimming stripped 3 bases from V and 0 bases from J, with 9 bases between. This CDR3 comprises 15 residues. CDR3 nucleotides: TGTGCCAGCAGTTTGTACCAGAGCTCCTACAATGAGCAGTTCTTC. This sequence encodes CASSLYQSSYNEQFF.

The CDR3 loop reads CASSPAGNIQYF. The CDR3, as DNA: TGTGCCAGCAGCCCGGCCGGAAACATTCAGTACTTC. V gene TRBV5-4 combines with J gene TRBJ2-4, with no clear D. CDR3 size: 12 residues. V shed 4 bases and J shed 6 bases, with 8 bases lying between them. The germline CDR1 and CDR2 sequences are SGHNT and YYREEE (reference sequence).

The V call is TRBV6-4, the J call TRBJ2-1, with unresolved D. The CDR3 sequence is 14 residues long. Germline values: CDR1 MRHNA, CDR2 SNTAGT. Trimming took 0 bases from V and 8 from J, leaving 11 bases between them. Here the CDR3 reads CASSDSIGGHEQFF. CDR3 nucleotide sequence: TGTGCCAGCAGTGACTCGATCGGTGGCCATGAGCAGTTCTTC.

The chain links TRBV11-3 to TRBJ1-1; D is undetermined. Germline-derived CDR1 and CDR2 are SGHNT and YENEEA. Between the trimmed V and J ends, which lost 4 bases and 5 bases, there was a span of 11 bases. The CDR3 loop spans 13 amino acids. The CDR3 DNA follows: TGTGCCAGCAGCTCCTTTACGGGGACTGAAGCTTTCTTT. It specifies CASSSFTGTEAFF. The whole variable domain, remainder taken from reference TRBV11-3 and TRBJ1-1, is EAGVVQSPRYKIIEKKQPVAFWCNPISGHNTLYWYLQNLGQGPELLIRYENEEAVDDSQLPKDRFSAERLKGVDSTLKIQPAELGDSAVYLCASSSFTGTEAFFGQGTRLTVV.

The gene calls are TRBV7-2 and TRBJ2-7, with unresolved D. V was cut by 8 bases and J by 0 bases, with 11 bases left in between. Germline values: CDR1 SGHTA, CDR2 FQGNSA. The CDR3 consists of 13 residues. The CDR3 DNA follows: TGTGCCAGCGGGCGGAGATTCTCCTACGAGCAGTACTTC. Protein: CASGRRFSYEQYF. The full variable domain, completed using reference TRBV7-2 and TRBJ2-7, is GAGVSQSPSNKVTEKGKDVELRCDPISGHTALYWYRQSLGQGLEFLIYFQGNSAPDKSGLPSDRFSAERTGGSVSTLTIQRTQQEDSAVYLCASGRRFSYEQYFGPGTRLTVT.

This chain links TRBV15 with TRBJ1-2; D is unclear. Germline-derived CDR1 and CDR2 are LNHNV and YYDKDF (reference sequence). This CDR3 spans 16 amino acids. The V gene lost 6 bases and the J gene lost 7 bases, with 24 bases spanning the gap. The CDR3 reads CATSKQPGDGGFGYTF. The CDR3 bases are TGTGCCACCAGTAAACAACCGGGAGACGGAGGGTTTGGCTACACCTTC.

The genes are TRBV7-9 and TRBJ2-1; D unclear. The CDR3 sequence is 11 residues long. With 4 bases removed from V and 9 bases from J, the gap between germline ends came to 7 bases. CDR1 is SEHNR and CDR2 is FQNEAQ in the germline V gene (reference sequence). The CDR3 coding sequence is TGTGCCAGCAGCTCCACTTCTGAGCAGTTCTTC. Amino acid sequence: CASSSTSEQFF.

This chain connects TRBV7-9 to TRBJ2-7; maybe TRBD2 (5 bases). The CDR3 loop spans 16 amino acids. Germline CDR1 SEHNR, CDR2 FQNEAQ (reference sequence). V was clipped by 0 bases and J by 0 bases, with 12 bases between them. CDR3 coding DNA: TGTGCCAGCAGCTTAGCAGTAGCGTCGAGCTCCTACGAGCAGTACTTC. It is translated as CASSLAVASSSYEQYF.

CDR3 sequence reads: CSVDTGLGLAGELFF. For the CDR3, the DNA is TGCAGCGTTGATACGGGACTAGGGTTAGCCGGGGAGCTGTTTTTT. The V gene is TRBV29-1, the J gene TRBJ2-2; 8 nucleotides match TRBD2. Germline CDR1 is SQVTM and CDR2 is ANQGSEA. The trim removed 3 bases at V and 6 bases at J, leaving 9 bases unmatched. The CDR3 is 15 residues long.

V usage is TRBV11-3 and J usage is TRBJ2-7; D remains unclear. The CDR3 is 14 residues long. V was cut by 5 bases and J by 2 bases, with 13 bases left in between. The V gene's germline CDR1 is SGHNT and CDR2 YENEEA. The CDR3 nucleotides read TGTGCCAGCAGCGCTTTGGCCAGAACCTACGAGCAGTACTTC. Translating it yields CASSALARTYEQYF. The full variable domain, rest sourced from reference TRBV11-3 and TRBJ2-7, is EAGVVQSPRYKIIEKKQPVAFWCNPISGHNTLYWYLQNLGQGPELLIRYENEEAVDDSQLPKDRFSAERLKGVDSTLKIQPAELGDSAVYLCASSALARTYEQYFGPGTRLTVT.

The chain uses TRBV7-8 and TRBJ1-4; 9 positions match TRBD1. This CDR3 has 16 residues. J gave up 7 bases and V 5 bases, and 11 bases lay outside the gene matches. CDR1 and CDR2 (germline): SGHVS, FQNEAQ. The CDR3 spells CASSEQVGTGIEKLFF. Written as DNA, the CDR3 is TGTGCCAGCAGCGAACAAGTAGGGACAGGGATTGAAAAACTGTTTTTT.

This clone has only a few counts. The gene calls are TRBV5-4 and TRBJ2-7, with D tentatively TRBD1 (6 bases). Trimming took 3 bases from V and 0 from J, leaving 13 bases between them. CDR1 is SGHNT and CDR2 is YYREEE in the germline V gene (reference sequence). The CDR3 covers 15 residues. The chain's CDR3 is CASSSSGTLSYEQYF. DNA of the CDR3: TGTGCCAGCAGCTCGTCCGGGACACTCTCCTACGAGCAGTACTTC.